The T cell receptor beta chain described here comes from a study of T-cell memory formation after mild COVID-19. This clonotype has just a few counts. Its antigen is still unknown. Findings and limits, study-wide: CD4+ contracting clones were mainly CM and EM; CD8+ ones, EMRA.

TCRdb analysed the 5' RACE reads with MiXCR anew, one entry per CDR3 protein. The data hold 130,000 to 150,000 distinct CDR3 sequences, with roughly 6.2% observed a single time. The origin of this receptor is an adult woman who had mild COVID-19 (a few samples of this study predate the infection). Cell type and time point are not known. Sequenced: PBMCs or a T cell subset sorted from them (not recorded which).

DNA for the CDR3: TGCAGTGCTAGTCAGATCGCAGATACGCAGTATTTT. Its translation: CSASQIADTQYF. V gene TRBV20-1 combines with J gene TRBJ2-3; D gene ambiguous. Germline CDR1 and CDR2: DFQATT and SNEGSKA (reference sequence). Deletions cut 3 bases from V and 4 bases from J, with 8 bases between. This CDR3 comprises 12 residues.